The clone carrying this T cell receptor beta chain was counted a few times. Its antigen is not known. The sample's time point: persistent/refractory GD, antithyroid drugs over 5 years with positive TRAb. Following extraction of RNA from PBMCs, that RNA was used to make the TCR library. Graves' disease diagnosis followed American Thyroid Association guidelines. This entry belongs to a study of regulatory T cells in long-lasting Graves disease. The study's findings and limits: There was favoring of TRBV28, TRBJ1-2 and TRBJ2-5 in persistent disease.

The authors built TCR beta libraries using iRepertoire HTBI primers and Arm-PCR of CDR3 regions. Via MiXCR, TCRdb re-called the multiplex PCR reads, giving one row per CDR3 protein. The table shows some 470,000 distinct CDR3 sequences, with 20% to 25% occurring only once. CDR1 and CDR2 from the germline V gene are SEHNR and FQNEAQ (reference sequence). The CDR3 consists of 14 residues. The germline V and J ends were trimmed by 0 bases and 3 bases, with 9 bases remaining between them. The receptor's source is a female donor with Graves disease. V gene TRBV7-9 combines with J gene TRBJ2-7; D remains unclear. Specimen: peripheral blood mononuclear cells (PBMCs), collected when the disease was refractory, from a patient treated with antithyroid drugs. The CDR3 DNA follows: TGTGCCAGCAGCTTAGCCTGGACGGGCTACGAGCAGTACTTC. This translates into CASSLAWTGYEQYF.